These T cell receptor beta chains were read from a single sample in a study of blood T cell repertoires in COVID-19. Assay used: immunoSEQ multiplex PCR; TCRdb lists only in-frame clones, some missing. The table shows roughly 240,000 clones, with approximately 82% occurring only once. The specimen was peripheral blood. The receptors shown here come from a man between 40 and 49 years old who had recovered from COVID-19. The CDR3 runs from the conserved cysteine through the conserved F or W. D genes are given only for firm matches.

v_gene	j_gene	d_gene	CDR3aa
TRBV6-5	TRBJ2-3	-	CASSYGPGRDTQYF
TRBV19	TRBJ1-4	TRBD1	CASSVRDSNEKLFF
TRBV7-9	TRBJ2-3	TRBD2	CASSPRSAGASHF
TRBV3-1/TRBV3-2	TRBJ2-3	-	CASSQDWRNTQYF
TRBV5-1	TRBJ2-5	-	CASRTQAQETQYF
TRBV9	TRBJ2-7	-	CASSLTASSYEQYF
TRBV4-3	TRBJ2-1	TRBD2	CASSRRSGTSYNEQFF
TRBV18	TRBJ2-5	-	CASSPRAGIETQYF
TRBV7-2	TRBJ1-3	-	CASSLIGRAFDTIYF
TRBV4-1	TRBJ1-1	-	CASRGIRNTEAFF
TRBV4-3	TRBJ1-5	-	CASSQEWQGNQPQHF
TRBV5-1	TRBJ2-7	TRBD1	CASRAGGDYEQYF
TRBV6-2/TRBV6-3	TRBJ2-2	-	CASSPLSTGELFF
TRBV6-2/TRBV6-3	TRBJ2-1	TRBD2	CASSIGTLAEGYNEQFF
TRBV27	TRBJ2-1	-	CASSFRGEQFF
TRBV11-2	TRBJ2-7	-	CASSFGIRSFEQYF
TRBV6-5	TRBJ2-4	-	CASSSPGTLAKNIQYF
TRBV4-1	TRBJ1-3	-	CASSRSTVVENTIYF
TRBV6-5	TRBJ1-4	TRBD1	CASRAGQTNEKLFF
TRBV7-2	TRBJ2-1	TRBD2	CAGLAGGPSNEQFF